This TCR beta chain was identified in a study of somatic mutations in cytotoxic T cells in rheumatoid arthritis. Turning to the study itself: Flow cytometry sorted some V beta antibody-stained T-cell populations to nearly 100% purity, V beta1+ cells among them being sequenced for TCRB.

The assay was immunoSEQ multiplex PCR, and TCRdb's table has in-frame clones only and misses some. The sample consists of roughly 30,000 clones, 82% of them appearing once. The study, taken as a whole, reports: Compared with age-matched healthy controls, rheumatoid arthritis patients did not differ significantly in CD8+ T-cell clonality.

This CDR3 comprises 16 residues. Germline V gives CDR1 SGHAT, CDR2 FQNNGV. V trimming: 4 bases; J trimming: 1 base; junction bases outside the gene matches: 8. Concerning this clone: Its antigen remains unidentified.

The source is an adult with rheumatoid arthritis. J is TRBJ2-3 and V is TRBV11-2, with 7 positions matching TRBD2. Sequencing was performed on CD8+ T cells sorted from blood. CDR3 DNA sequence: TGTGCCAGCAGCTCCCGCGGGGGTTTACGCACAGATACGCAGTATTTT. Its translation is CASSSRGGLRTDTQYF.